The 21 T cell receptor beta chains presented below share a single source sample, sequenced in a study of shared clonotypes between healthy human individuals. The assay was immunoSEQ multiplex PCR, and TCRdb's table has in-frame clones only and misses some. The data contain millions of clones, approximately 90% of them singletons. Sequences were obtained from naive CD4+ T cells sorted from blood. Subset noted: CD45RA+ positively selected. The receptors here all came from a man aged 18 to 30 in good health.

CDR3 loop: CAWSSKGAETEKLFF. The CDR3 DNA follows: TGTGCCTGGAGCTCGAAGGGGGCAGAGACGGAAAAACTGTTTTTT. The chain combines TRBV30 with TRBJ1-4, with 7 bases that match TRBD1. The CDR3 has 15 amino acids. Germline V gene data show CDR1 as GTSNPN and CDR2 as SVGIG (reference sequence). The trim removed 3 bases at V and 8 bases at J, leaving 12 bases unmatched.

This chain connects TRBV21-1 to TRBJ1-4; TRBD1, the D gene given by the table, was not confirmed from the DNA. TRBV21-1 is a pseudogene locus. There are 14 residues in the CDR3. The CDR3 region is CASSKGQGCEKLFF. DNA of the CDR3: TGTGCCAGCAGCAAAGGGCAGGGTTGTGAAAAACTGTTTTTT.

V and J are TRBV9 and TRBJ1-1, with 7 positions matching TRBD1. The germline gives CDR1 SGDLS, CDR2 YYNGEE. The CDR3 totals 15 residues. J was trimmed by 5 bases and V by 4 bases; bases with no gene match: 11. The CDR3 loop is CASSRQTGVGTEAFF. The CDR3 DNA sequence: TGTGCCAGCAGCAGACAAACAGGGGTGGGGACTGAAGCTTTCTTT.

The CDR3 DNA reads as TGTGCCAGCAGGGGCGACAGGGTCACCGGGGAGCTGTTTTTT. Translated, it gives CASRGDRVTGELFF. This chain links TRBV6-6 with TRBJ2-2; 7 bases agree with TRBD1. The CDR3 is 14 residues long. V shed 6 bases and J 4 bases; nucleotides not matched to a gene: 5. Germline CDR1 MNHNY, CDR2 SVGAGI (reference sequence).

The sample holds one count of this clone. The chain joins TRBV4-1 to TRBJ1-5; D gene unclear. This CDR3 is 15 amino acids long. Trimming cost V 0 bases and J 0 bases, with 6 bases left between them. CDR1 is MGHRA, CDR2 YSYEKL, per germline. CDR3 sequence: CASSQEQYSNQPQHF. The CDR3 DNA reads TGCGCCAGCAGCCAAGAGCAGTATAGCAATCAGCCCCAGCATTTT.

V usage is TRBV28 and J usage is TRBJ2-5; 7 bases align to TRBD1. Losses at the gene ends were 4 bases for V and 1 base for J; bases not matched to a gene: 3. Per germline, CDR1 MDHEN and CDR2 SYDVKM. The CDR3 loop spans 14 amino acids. Here the CDR3 DNA reads TGTGCCAGCAGTTCGACAGGGTTCCAAGAGACCCAGTACTTC. This sequence encodes CASSSTGFQETQYF.

The rearrangement joins TRBV7-6 to TRBJ2-7, with 12 positions matching TRBD1. V gave up 5 bases and J gave up 6 bases; unmatched junction bases: 5. The length of the CDR3 is 14 residues. The germline V gene encodes CDR1 SGHVS and CDR2 FNYEAQ. The CDR3 coding sequence is TGTGCCAGCAGCGAACTGGGACAGGGGGCCGAGCAGTACTTC. This encodes CASSELGQGAEQYF.

Comments on this clone: At one end, the junction sequence differs from germline, possibly due to a read error. The CDR3 protein is CASGWTGVKNSEAFF. In DNA, the CDR3 is TGTGCCAGCGGTTGGACAGGGGTCAAGAACAGTGAAGCTTTCTTT. This chain joins TRBV5-4 and TRBJ1-1; 9 nucleotides align to TRBD1. This CDR3 has 15 residues. Germline CDR1 SGHNT, CDR2 YYREEE (reference sequence).

The chain's CDR3 is CASSATGTLAGEQYF. The CDR3 region has the DNA TGTGCCAGTAGTGCGACCGGGACCCTGGCTGGGGAGCAGTACTTC. The chain carries TRBV19 and TRBJ2-7; D tentatively reads TRBD1 or TRBD2 (5 bases each). The V end lost 5 bases, the J end lost 7 bases, and 21 bases lay between the germline ends. This CDR3 is built from 15 residues. Germline CDR1 reads LNHDA; CDR2 reads SQIVND (reference sequence).

The rearrangement uses TRBV11-2 and TRBJ2-7; 9 bases line up with TRBD1. The trim removed 0 bases at V and 3 bases at J, leaving 9 bases unmatched. Germline V gene sequence: CDR1 SGHAT, CDR2 FQNNGV. The CDR3 has 17 amino acids. Written as DNA, the CDR3 is TGTGCCAGCAGCTTAGAGGGCGGGACAGGGAGGAACTACGAGCAGTACTTC. Residues: CASSLEGGTGRNYEQYF. Full variable domain (missing parts from reference TRBV11-2 and TRBJ2-7): EAGVAQSPRYKIIEKRQSVAFWCNPISGHATLYWYQQILGQGPKLLIQFQNNGVVDDSQLPKDRFSAERLKGVDSTLKIQPAKLEDSAVYLCASSLEGGTGRNYEQYFGPGTRLTVT.

The chain has TRBV28 and TRBJ2-5; TRBD1 agrees at 8 bases. Germline CDR1 reads MDHEN; CDR2 reads SYDVKM. This CDR3 has 15 residues. V lost 2 bases, J lost 4 bases, and 6 bases stayed unmatched. The CDR3 is CASSLRTRGRETQYF. DNA of the CDR3: TGTGCCAGCAGTTTACGAACCAGGGGGCGAGAGACCCAGTACTTC.

This rearrangement joins TRBV5-4 to TRBJ2-7; TRBD2 aligns across 9 bases. This CDR3 is built from 13 residues. Germline CDR1 SGHNT, CDR2 YYREEE (reference sequence). Losses at the gene ends were 3 bases for V and 7 bases for J; bases not matched to a gene: 5. The CDR3 is CASSYSGSREQYF. The CDR3, as DNA: TGTGCCAGCAGCTATAGCGGGAGTAGAGAGCAGTACTTC. Combining the CDR3 with reference TRBV5-4 and TRBJ2-7 gives the whole variable domain ETGVTQSPTHLIKTRGQQVTLRCSSQSGHNTVSWYQQALGQGPQFIFQYYREEENGRGNFPPRFSGLQFPNYSSELNVNALELDDSALYLCASSYSGSREQYFGPGTRLTVT.

The chain couples TRBV6-1 to TRBJ2-7; D may correspond to TRBD1 or TRBD2 (5 bases each). The CDR3 runs 14 residues. The ends were cut back, 3 bases at V and 7 bases at J, with 16 bases in the middle. Germline lookup yields CDR1 MNHNS and CDR2 SASEGT. CDR3 amino acids: CASSEGHTWGEQYF. Here the CDR3 DNA reads TGTGCCAGCAGTGAGGGGCACACCTGGGGGGAGCAGTACTTC.

The genes are TRBV7-3 and TRBJ1-1; the D gene is possibly TRBD1 (5 bases). Germline CDR1 is SGHTA and CDR2 is FQGTGA. The CDR3 extends over 13 amino acids. V lost 5 bases to trimming and J lost 3 bases, with 10 bases between them. The CDR3 DNA reads as TGTGCCAGCAGCAAGGGGAGGGACACTGAAGCTTTCTTT. Translating gives CASSKGRDTEAFF. Looking up the rest from reference TRBV7-3 and TRBJ1-1 gives the full variable domain: GAGVSQTPSNKVTEKGKYVELRCDPISGHTALYWYRQSLGQGPEFLIYFQGTGAADDSGLPNDRFFAVRPEGSVSTLKIQRTERGDSAVYLCASSKGRDTEAFFGQGTRLTVV.

In its sample, this clone was seen once. The chain joins TRBV30 to TRBJ2-5; either TRBD1 or TRBD2 may fit D (5 bases each). The CDR3 is 14 amino acids. Germline assignment: CDR1 GTSNPN and CDR2 SVGIG (reference sequence). V was clipped by 1 base and J by 4 bases, with 13 bases between them. The CDR3 is CAWSGGERLETQYF. The DNA of the CDR3 is TGTGCCTGGAGTGGAGGGGAGAGGTTAGAGACCCAGTACTTC.

DNA for the CDR3: TGTGCCAGCAGCGTAGCTTTCAGTGAACTCCACTTT. Residues: CASSVAFSELHF. The V call is TRBV9, the J call TRBJ1-6; no clear D gene. Germline CDR1 and CDR2: SGDLS and YYNGEE. Trimming cost V 0 bases and J 16 bases, with 11 bases left between them. The length of the CDR3 is 12 residues.

The sample holds one count of this clone. This chain links TRBV5-4 with TRBJ1-2; D is unresolved. The CDR3 runs 13 residues. The ends were cut back, 4 bases at V and 0 bases at J, with 7 bases in the middle. Per germline, CDR1 SGHNT and CDR2 YYREEE (reference sequence). CDR3 loop: CASSGPPNYGYTF. The CDR3 coding sequence is TGTGCCAGCAGCGGACCACCTAACTATGGCTACACCTTC.

V is TRBV18 and J is TRBJ2-1, with a tentative D call TRBD1 (6 bases). CDR3 length: 13 residues. V was trimmed by 5 bases and J by 6 bases, leaving 11 bases between them. Germline CDR1 and CDR2: KGHSH and LQKENI. The CDR3 DNA follows: TGTGCCAGCTCAGGACAGACTTTCAATGAGCAGTTCTTC. Translating gives CASSGQTFNEQFF. The entire variable domain, with the rest obtained from reference TRBV18 and TRBJ2-1, is as follows: NAGVMQNPRHLVRRRGQEARLRCSPMKGHSHVYWYRQLPEEGLKFMVYLQKENIIDESGMPKERFSAEFPKEGPSILRIQQVVRGDSAAYFCASSGQTFNEQFFGPGTRLTVL.

V and J are TRBV5-1 and TRBJ1-4, with TRBD1 matching over 7 bases. This CDR3 has 15 amino acids. V was clipped by 3 bases and J by 5 bases; unmatched bases: 7. Germline V gene lookup returns CDR1 SGHRS and CDR2 YFSETQ. The DNA for the CDR3 is TGCGCCAGCAGCTGGCGGGGACAGACGAATGAAAAACTGTTTTTT. Encoded protein: CASSWRGQTNEKLFF.

The chain combines TRBV9 with TRBJ2-7; TRBD1 matches 10 bases. V gave up 4 bases and J gave up 5 bases; unmatched junction bases: 12. The CDR3 has 16 amino acids. The V gene's germline CDR1 is SGDLS and CDR2 YYNGEE. This CDR3 is CASSPTPGQGWNEQYF. The CDR3 DNA is TGTGCCAGCAGCCCCACCCCGGGACAGGGGTGGAACGAGCAGTACTTC.

The chain has TRBV7-9 and TRBJ2-7; 8 positions agree with TRBD2. The CDR3 sequence is 14 residues long. With V trimmed by 6 bases and J by 4 bases, 8 bases remained unmatched. The germline gives CDR1 SEHNR, CDR2 FQNEAQ (reference sequence). The CDR3 sequence is CASRVSGGVYEQYF. Written as DNA, the CDR3 is TGTGCCAGCAGAGTCAGCGGGGGAGTATACGAGCAGTACTTC. Looking up the rest from reference TRBV7-9 and TRBJ2-7 gives the full variable domain: DTGVSQNPRHKITKRGQNVTFRCDPISEHNRLYWYRQTLGQGPEFLTYFQNEAQLEKSRLLSDRFSAERPKGSFSTLEIQRTEQGDSAMYLCASRVSGGVYEQYFGPGTRLTVT.